The 23 T cell receptor beta chains below come from one sample, sequenced in a study of blood T cells in healthy people across ages. Together with a sample-barcoded 5' primer, a J-beta primer mix was included in a second PCR lasting about 6 to 12 cycles. TCRdb re-called the 5' RACE reads with MiXCR, one entry per CDR3 protein. Of about 640,000 distinct CDR3 sequences in the sample, roughly three fifths are singletons; the top ten hold around 37%. Sequenced sample: blood. The receptors shown here come from a man in his fifties or sixties in good health.

The chain is built from TRBV5-1 and TRBJ2-1; 11 bases agree with TRBD1. The V and J ends lost 0 bases and 8 bases, in that order; junction bases with no gene match: 10. The CDR3 is 17 residues long. Per the germline V gene, CDR1 is SGHRS and CDR2 is YFSETQ. The CDR3, as DNA: TGCGCCAGCAGCTTGGTCGATCCGGGACAGGGGGTAGATGAGCAGTTCTTC. It specifies CASSLVDPGQGVDEQFF.

V usage is TRBV6-4 and J usage is TRBJ2-5, with 7 bases that match TRBD2. This CDR3 is 13 amino acids long. V shed 6 bases, J shed 2 bases, and the junction held 3 bases outside the gene matches. Germline CDR1 and CDR2: MRHNA and SNTAGT. In nucleotides, the CDR3 is TGTGCCAGCAGAGGCGGGAGACAAGAGACCCAGTACTTC. Translating it yields CASRGGRQETQYF.

The rearrangement uses TRBV20-1 and TRBJ2-7; 9 bases fit TRBD1. CDR1 DFQATT and CDR2 SNEGSKA come from the germline V gene (reference sequence). The CDR3 totals 14 residues. Germline trimming cut 2 bases from V and 2 bases from J; bases unmatched to any gene: 4. CDR3 DNA: TGCAGTGCTAGAACCGACAGGGGGACCTACGAGCAGTACTTC. Translating gives CSARTDRGTYEQYF.

The chain links TRBV7-2 to TRBJ1-6, with 7 bases matching TRBD1. The germline V gene has CDR1 SGHTA and CDR2 FQGNSA. V was clipped by 3 bases and J by 8 bases; unmatched bases: 7. The CDR3 has 15 residues. The DNA for the CDR3 is TGTGCCAGCAGCTTGACAGGGTTGATTGATTCACCCCTCCACTTT. Translation gives CASSLTGLIDSPLHF. Based on the CDR3 plus reference TRBV7-2 and TRBJ1-6, the full variable domain is GAGVSQSPSNKVTEKGKDVELRCDPISGHTALYWYRQSLGQGLEFLIYFQGNSAPDKSGLPSDRFSAERTGGSVSTLTIQRTQQEDSAVYLCASSLTGLIDSPLHFGNGTRLTVT.

This clonotype was observed many times. V and J are TRBV27 and TRBJ2-5; possible D gene TRBD1, 6 bases. The CDR3 sequence is 15 residues long. V gave up 5 bases and J gave up 2 bases, with 15 bases separating them. The germline gives CDR1 MNHEY, CDR2 SMNVEV (reference sequence). The CDR3 DNA reads TGTGCCAGCAGTAACAGGGCCGGGTGGCAAGAGACCCAGTACTTC. Translation: CASSNRAGWQETQYF.

The rearrangement joins TRBV20-1 to TRBJ2-1; TRBD1 might be the D (5 bases). Trimming removed 6 bases at V and 10 bases at J, with 13 bases between. Germline V gives CDR1 DFQATT, CDR2 SNEGSKA (reference sequence). The length of the CDR3 is 11 residues. The CDR3 sequence: CSAGQGGEQFF. CDR3 nucleotide sequence: TGCAGTGCAGGACAAGGTGGGGAGCAGTTCTTC.

The CDR3 here is CASRDFQETQYF. The CDR3, as DNA: TGTGCCAGCAGGGACTTCCAAGAGACCCAGTACTTC. The V call is TRBV6-5, the J call TRBJ2-5, with D tentatively TRBD2 (5 bases). The germline V gene has CDR1 MNHEY and CDR2 SVGAGI. V was trimmed by 6 bases and J by 1 base, leaving 6 bases between them. The CDR3 is 12 residues long.

The chain recombines TRBV27 with TRBJ2-5; 7 nucleotides agree with TRBD1. Losses at the gene ends were 5 bases for V and 5 bases for J; bases not matched to a gene: 8. In germline, CDR1 is MNHEY, CDR2 SMNVEV (reference sequence). The length of the CDR3 is 14 residues. CDR3 amino acids: CASSADRETETQYF. In DNA form, the CDR3 reads TGTGCCAGCAGTGCTGACAGGGAGACGGAGACCCAGTACTTC.

The chain has TRBV20-1 and TRBJ2-3; possible D gene TRBD2, 5 bases. CDR1 DFQATT and CDR2 SNEGSKA come from the germline V gene (reference sequence). Between the trimmed V and J ends, which lost 6 bases and 0 bases, there was a span of 22 bases. This CDR3 is 17 amino acids long. CDR3 nucleotide sequence: TGCAGTGCCACCCCAGGAGGCAGGATATCTAGCACAGATACGCAGTATTTT. It translates to CSATPGGRISSTDTQYF.

The V and J genes are TRBV6-6 and TRBJ1-4, with a weak D call TRBD1 (6 bases). The CDR3 extends over 17 amino acids. Between the trimmed V and J ends, which lost 2 bases and 4 bases, there was a span of 17 bases. The V gene's germline CDR1 is MNHNY and CDR2 SVGAGI (reference sequence). The CDR3 sequence: CASSYGSGGQSNEKLFF. CDR3 nucleotide sequence: TGTGCCAGCAGTTACGGTTCGGGGGGCCAGAGTAATGAAAAACTGTTTTTT.

The gene calls are TRBV20-1 and TRBJ1-2; D call uncertain. The V end was cut by 4 bases, the J end by 3 bases, with 15 bases between. The CDR3 is 14 residues long. The V gene's germline CDR1 is DFQATT and CDR2 SNEGSKA (reference sequence). The CDR3: CSAKAPGYDYGYTF. CDR3 nucleotide sequence: TGCAGTGCTAAAGCCCCCGGCTATGACTATGGCTACACCTTC.

The chain has TRBV4-1 and TRBJ2-1; 10 bases align to TRBD2. Germline CDR1 MGHRA, CDR2 YSYEKL. The CDR3 loop spans 17 amino acids. V lost 4 bases, J lost 7 bases, and 13 bases stayed unmatched. CDR3 in amino acids: CASSLKATAGGRNEQFF. Here the CDR3 DNA reads TGCGCCAGCAGCCTCAAAGCCACAGCGGGGGGGCGTAATGAGCAGTTCTTC.

This clonotype showed up just once. The rearrangement links TRBV5-1 to TRBJ2-7, with 8 bases aligning to TRBD1. From germline, CDR1 is SGHRS and CDR2 YFSETQ. J gave up 6 bases and V 1 base, and 6 bases lay outside the gene matches. The CDR3 length is 14 residues. Written as DNA, the CDR3 is TGCGCCAGCAGCTTGTGGGACAGGAACACCGAGCAGTACTTC. Residues: CASSLWDRNTEQYF.

The chain combines TRBV20-1 with TRBJ2-7; D gene uncertain. The CDR3 has 12 amino acids. Between the trimmed V and J ends, which lost 1 base and 3 bases, there was a span of 7 bases. Germline CDR1 is DFQATT and CDR2 is SNEGSKA (reference sequence). CDR3 in amino acids: CSARAAYYEQYF. The CDR3 DNA reads as TGCAGTGCTAGAGCCGCTTACTACGAGCAGTACTTC.

This chain joins TRBV10-3 and TRBJ2-5, with 11 bases that match TRBD2. V shed 9 bases, J shed 0 bases, and the junction held 6 bases outside the gene matches. The CDR3 sequence is 15 residues long. Per the germline V gene, CDR1 is ENHRY and CDR2 is SYGVKD. The CDR3 loop reads CAIKSGLADQETQYF. For the CDR3, the DNA is TGTGCCATAAAATCGGGACTAGCGGACCAAGAGACCCAGTACTTC.

This clonotype occurred a few times. The gene calls are TRBV11-2 and TRBJ2-7; D may be TRBD1 or TRBD2 (5 bases each). Looked up from germline, CDR1 is SGHAT and CDR2 is FQNNGV. V was pared by 2 bases and J by 1 base, with 18 bases between. The CDR3 loop spans 17 amino acids. The CDR3 nucleotides read TGTGCCAGCAGCTTAAGCTGGGGAATTGGGGGATCCTACGAGCAGTACTTC. Translation gives CASSLSWGIGGSYEQYF.

The chain joins TRBV24-1 to TRBJ2-3; D possibly matches TRBD1 or TRBD2 (5 bases each). CDR1 and CDR2 (germline): KGHDR, SFDVKD. V shed 10 bases and J shed 3 bases, with 16 bases lying between them. CDR3 length: 14 residues. CDR3 sequence reads: CATSGGGWTDTQYF. CDR3 nucleotides: TGTGCCACTTCAGGTGGGGGTTGGACAGATACGCAGTATTTT.

J is TRBJ2-7 and V is TRBV3-1, with D possibly being TRBD2 (5 bases). In germline, CDR1 is LGHDT, CDR2 YNNKEL (reference sequence). The CDR3 is made up of 14 amino acids. V lost 4 bases, J lost 2 bases, and 12 bases lay in between. DNA of the CDR3: TGTGCCAGCAGCCGAAGTGAGGGAACCTACGAGCAGTACTTC. Its protein product is CASSRSEGTYEQYF.

This clonotype appeared a few times. The chain carries TRBV27 and TRBJ2-5; D is undetermined. The germline V gene has CDR1 MNHEY and CDR2 SMNVEV (reference sequence). This CDR3 spans 14 amino acids. V was pared by 2 bases and J by 8 bases, with 15 bases between. The CDR3 sequence is CASSLGSPLSTQYF. As DNA, the CDR3 is TGTGCCAGCAGTTTAGGCTCCCCGCTATCCACCCAGTACTTC.

The chain uses TRBV7-9 and TRBJ1-2; 8 bases align to TRBD1. This CDR3 spans 18 amino acids. CDR1 and CDR2 (germline): SEHNR, FQNEAQ (reference sequence). V dropped 3 bases and J dropped 2; count of bases not matched to a gene: 14. The CDR3 coding sequence is TGTGCCAGCAGCTTCCCGACAGGGGCGGGAGTCAACAACTATGGCTACACCTTC. Its protein is CASSFPTGAGVNNYGYTF.

This chain uses TRBV20-1 with TRBJ1-4; TRBD1 agrees at 7 bases. The junction had 5 bases not matched to a gene; V was cut back by 0 bases and J by 4 bases. CDR1 is DFQATT and CDR2 is SNEGSKA in the germline V gene (reference sequence). The CDR3 covers 15 residues. CDR3 sequence: CSARDPGQYNEKLFF. CDR3 coding DNA: TGCAGTGCTAGAGATCCGGGACAGTATAATGAAAAACTGTTTTTT.

The chain combines TRBV5-1 with TRBJ2-5; possible D gene TRBD1, 5 bases. This CDR3 contains 15 residues. In germline, CDR1 is SGHRS, CDR2 YFSETQ. V was shortened by 2 bases and J by 4 bases, with 15 bases between the two germline ends. For the CDR3, the DNA is TGCGCCAGCAGCTTAACCCCAGGGTCGGGAGAGACCCAGTACTTC. Translating it yields CASSLTPGSGETQYF.

This chain joins TRBV6-5 and TRBJ1-1; D might be TRBD1 (5 bases). CDR1 is MNHEY and CDR2 is SVGAGI in the germline V gene. The CDR3 consists of 8 residues. CDR3: CGNHGGFF. The CDR3 region has the DNA TGTGGCAATCATGGGGGTTTCTTT.